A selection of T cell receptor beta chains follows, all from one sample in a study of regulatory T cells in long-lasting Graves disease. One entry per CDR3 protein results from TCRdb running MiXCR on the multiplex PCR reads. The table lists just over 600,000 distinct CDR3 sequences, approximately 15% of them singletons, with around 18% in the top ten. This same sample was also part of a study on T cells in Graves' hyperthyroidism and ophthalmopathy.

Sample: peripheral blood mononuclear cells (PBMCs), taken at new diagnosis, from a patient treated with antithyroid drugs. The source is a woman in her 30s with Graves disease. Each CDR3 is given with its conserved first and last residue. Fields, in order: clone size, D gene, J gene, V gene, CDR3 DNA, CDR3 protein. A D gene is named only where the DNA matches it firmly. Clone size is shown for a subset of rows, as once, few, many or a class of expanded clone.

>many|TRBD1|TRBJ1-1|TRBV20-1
TGCAGTGCTGGGTTAGTGGACAGGAGGAACACTGAAGCTTTCTTT
CSAGLVDRRNTEAFF
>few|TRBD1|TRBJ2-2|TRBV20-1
TGCAGTGCTAGAGATGGGACAGTTAACACCGGGGAGCTGTTTTTT
CSARDGTVNTGELFF
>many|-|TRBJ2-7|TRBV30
TGTGCCTGGAGTGGGGTGAAATCCTCCTACGAGCAGTACTTC
CAWSGVKSSYEQYF
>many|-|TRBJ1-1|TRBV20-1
TGCAGTGCTAGGGGAGGACTGTGGAACACTGAAGCTTTCTTT
CSARGGLWNTEAFF
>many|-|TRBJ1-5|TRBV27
TGTGCCAGCAGTGACCGTGGATATAGCAATCAGCCCCAGCATTTT
CASSDRGYSNQPQHF
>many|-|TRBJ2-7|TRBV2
TGTGTATCAGGGTCGAGAGGATACGAGCAGTACTTC
CVSGSRGYEQYF
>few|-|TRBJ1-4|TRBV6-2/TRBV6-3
TGTGCCAGCAGTGAACAGGGCTGGGAAAAACTGTTTTTT
CASSEQGWEKLFF
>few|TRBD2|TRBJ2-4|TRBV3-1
TGTGCCAGCAGCCATTCAGCGGGAGACTTCATTCAGTACTTC
CASSHSAGDFIQYF
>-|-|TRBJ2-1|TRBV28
TGTGCCAGCAGTCCCGGGACAACCTACGAGCAGTTCTTC
CASSPGTTYEQFF
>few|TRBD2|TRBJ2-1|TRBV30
TGTGCCTGGAGGGGACAGGGCAGGGTAACTAGCGGGAGTGGTTTGGCCAATGAGCAGTTCTTC
CAWRGQGRVTSGSGLANEQFF
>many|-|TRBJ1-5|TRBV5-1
TGCGCCAGCAGCTTGGTGGGGGCCGCCCATCAGCCCCAGCATTTT
CASSLVGAAHQPQHF
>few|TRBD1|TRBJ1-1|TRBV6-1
TGTGCCAGCAGTCACGGACAGGGAAGAGTAATGAACACTGAAGCTTTCTTT
CASSHGQGRVMNTEAFF
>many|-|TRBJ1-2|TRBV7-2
TGTGCCAGCAGCTTAGAATTAAGCGGCTACACCTTC
CASSLELSGYTF
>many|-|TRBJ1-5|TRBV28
TGTGCCAGCAGGGAACAGCTCCAATATCAGCCCCAGCATTTT
CASREQLQYQPQHF
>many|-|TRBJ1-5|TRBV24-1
TGTGCCACCAGTGACCCAACCCCTAGCAATCAGCCCCAGCATTTT
CATSDPTPSNQPQHF
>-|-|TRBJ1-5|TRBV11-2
TGTGCCAGCAGCTTTGGCCAGGATGGGGACAATCAGCCCCAGCATTTT
CASSFGQDGDNQPQHF
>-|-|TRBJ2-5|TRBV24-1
TGTGCCACCAGTACCGACAGGTTGGGAGAGACCCAGTACTTC
CATSTDRLGETQYF
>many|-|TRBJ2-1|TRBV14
TGTGCCAGCAGCCGCTCAGGCAATGAGCAGTTCTTC
CASSRSGNEQFF
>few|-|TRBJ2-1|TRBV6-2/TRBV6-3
TGTGCCAGCCGGAAGACTAGTGACAATGAGCAGTTCTTC
CASRKTSDNEQFF
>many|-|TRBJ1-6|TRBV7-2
TGTGCCAGCAGGCCACAGAGCTCCTATAATTCACCCCTCCACTTT
CASRPQSSYNSPLHF
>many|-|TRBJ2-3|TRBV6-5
TGTGCCAGCAGTTCCGCCGTGGCCGGCACAGATACGCAGTATTTT
CASSSAVAGTDTQYF
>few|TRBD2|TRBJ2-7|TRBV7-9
TGTGCCAGCAGCTCACTACACGAAGGACTAGCGGGAGGGAAAGAGCAGTACTTC
CASSSLHEGLAGGKEQYF
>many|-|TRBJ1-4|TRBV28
TGTGCCAGCAGCTTACTCCGACGAAAACTGTTTTTT
CASSLLRRKLFF